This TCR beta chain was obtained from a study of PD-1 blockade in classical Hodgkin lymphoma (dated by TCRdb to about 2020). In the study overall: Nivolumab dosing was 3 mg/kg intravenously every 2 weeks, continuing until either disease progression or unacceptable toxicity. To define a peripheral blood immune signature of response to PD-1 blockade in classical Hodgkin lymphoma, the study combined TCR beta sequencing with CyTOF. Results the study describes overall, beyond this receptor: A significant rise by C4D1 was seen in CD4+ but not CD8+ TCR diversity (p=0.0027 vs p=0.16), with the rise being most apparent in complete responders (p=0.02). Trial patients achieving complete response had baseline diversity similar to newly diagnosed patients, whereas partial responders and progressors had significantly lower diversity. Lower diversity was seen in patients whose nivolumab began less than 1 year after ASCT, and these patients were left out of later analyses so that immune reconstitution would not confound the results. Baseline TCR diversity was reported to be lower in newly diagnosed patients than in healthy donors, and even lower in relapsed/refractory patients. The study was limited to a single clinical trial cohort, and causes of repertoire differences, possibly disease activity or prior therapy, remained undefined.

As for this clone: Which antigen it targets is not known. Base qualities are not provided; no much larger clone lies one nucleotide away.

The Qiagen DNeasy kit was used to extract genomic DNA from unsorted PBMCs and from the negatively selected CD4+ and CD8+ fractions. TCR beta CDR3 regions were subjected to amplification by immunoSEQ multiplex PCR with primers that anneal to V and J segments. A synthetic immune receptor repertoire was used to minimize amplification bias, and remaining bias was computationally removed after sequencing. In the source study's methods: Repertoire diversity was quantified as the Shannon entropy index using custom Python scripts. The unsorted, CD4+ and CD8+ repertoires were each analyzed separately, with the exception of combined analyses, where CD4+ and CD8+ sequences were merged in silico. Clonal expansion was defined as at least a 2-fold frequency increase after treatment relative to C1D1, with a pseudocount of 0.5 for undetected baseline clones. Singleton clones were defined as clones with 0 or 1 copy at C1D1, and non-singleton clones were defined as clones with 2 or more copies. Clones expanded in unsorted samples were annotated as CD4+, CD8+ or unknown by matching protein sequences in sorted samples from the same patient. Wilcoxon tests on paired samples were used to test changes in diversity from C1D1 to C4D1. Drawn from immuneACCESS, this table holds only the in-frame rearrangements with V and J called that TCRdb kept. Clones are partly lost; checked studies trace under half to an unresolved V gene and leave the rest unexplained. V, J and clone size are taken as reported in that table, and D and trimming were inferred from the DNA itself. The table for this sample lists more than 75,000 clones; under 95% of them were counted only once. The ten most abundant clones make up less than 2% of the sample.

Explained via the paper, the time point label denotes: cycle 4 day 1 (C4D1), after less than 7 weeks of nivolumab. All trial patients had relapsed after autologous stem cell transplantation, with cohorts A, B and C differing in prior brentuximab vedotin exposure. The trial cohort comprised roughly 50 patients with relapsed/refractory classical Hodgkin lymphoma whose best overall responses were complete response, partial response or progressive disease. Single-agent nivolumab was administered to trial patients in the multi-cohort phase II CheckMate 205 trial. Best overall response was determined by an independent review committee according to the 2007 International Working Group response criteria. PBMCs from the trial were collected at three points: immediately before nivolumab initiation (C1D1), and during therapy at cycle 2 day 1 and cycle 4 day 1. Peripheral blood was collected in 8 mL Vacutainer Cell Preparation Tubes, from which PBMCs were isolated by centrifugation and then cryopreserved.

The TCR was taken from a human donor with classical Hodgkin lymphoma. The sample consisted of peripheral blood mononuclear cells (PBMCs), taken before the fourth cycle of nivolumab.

In nucleotides, the sequence is TGTGCCAGCAGGACCGGGGACAATTACTTAGATACGCAGTATTTT. It translates as CASRTGDNYLDTQYF. The rearrangement combines TRBV2 with TRBJ2-3, with a weak D call of TRBD1 (6 bases match). The CDR3 numbers 15 residues from cysteine through phenylalanine. Only the CDR3 DNA stays, 45 bases, in frame from base 1. V and J lose 6 bases and 5 bases, and a span of 18 bases separates them. CDR1 and CDR2 are drawn from the germline V gene: SNHLY, FYNNEI.